The present TCR beta chain was sequenced within a study of post-analysis software for immune sequencing data. Study-level results: Controls' normalized Chao1 diversity significantly exceeded that of multiple sclerosis patients. Among 4 or 5 TRBV segments more frequent in patients than controls were TRBV5-6, TRBV5-1 and TRBV20-1. The F measure placed samples prepared in the same batch into strongly shared clusters.

This clonotype was detected only a few times. Its antigen is not known. CDR1 and CDR2 from the germline V gene are SGHRS and YFSETQ. The CDR3 length is 14 residues. Trimming removed 3 bases from V and 4 bases from J; junction bases left unmatched: 5. Presence of unique molecular identifiers characterized the TCR beta cDNA libraries. Yield was 500,000 or so cDNA molecules from approximately 0.91 to 9.4 million T cells. TCRdb fed the PCR reads into MiXCR, producing one record per CDR3 protein. The sample shows about 540,000 distinct CDR3 sequences, around 34% of them seen only once. This chain uses TRBV5-1 with TRBJ2-5; TRBD1 matches at 8 bases. Material: blood. The clonotype was recovered from a girl younger than 18 with multiple sclerosis. The CDR3 spells CASSYNTGGETQYF. The CDR3 DNA reads as TGCGCCAGCAGCTACAATACAGGGGGAGAGACCCAGTACTTC.